The 31 T cell receptor beta chains below were found in one sample sequenced in a study of cytomegalovirus exposure and HLA in healthy donors. PCR was performed using 60 Vbeta and 13 Jbeta primers. The data were produced by immunoSEQ multiplex PCR, yet TCRdb's version contains in-frame clones alone and is incomplete. The table shows 120,000 to 150,000 clones, with 79% occurring only once. The material sequenced was PBMCs. These TCRs come from a middle-aged woman in good health and CMV-seropositive.

This clone was counted between two and nine times. The chain has TRBV10-2 and TRBJ1-2, with D possibly being TRBD1 (6 bases). The CDR3 is made up of 14 amino acids. V lost 4 bases and J 2 bases, leaving 11 bases between the germline ends. Germline assignment: CDR1 WSHSY and CDR2 SAAADI. CDR3 in amino acids: CASSVGGMNYGYTF. CDR3 nucleotide sequence: TGCGCCAGCAGTGTAGGGGGAATGAACTATGGCTACACCTTC.

V is TRBV6-5 and J is TRBJ2-3; 12 bases map to TRBD2. After removal of 5 bases from V and 12 bases from J, the junction contained 6 bases not matched to a gene. Germline V gene data show CDR1 as MNHEY and CDR2 as SVGAGI. This CDR3 has 13 residues. The CDR3 DNA sequence: TGTGCCAGCAGTAACGGGGGACTAGCGGGCCAGTATTTT. Protein: CASSNGGLAGQYF.

This clone appeared a few times. This chain joins TRBV19 and TRBJ1-2; D might be TRBD1 (6 bases). This CDR3 spans 17 amino acids. Germline CDR1 and CDR2: LNHDA and SQIVND (reference sequence). The V end lost 3 bases, the J end lost 4 bases, and 21 bases lay between the germline ends. CDR3 residues: CASSIGIPGQFLYGYTF. In DNA, the CDR3 is TGTGCCAGTAGTATCGGGATTCCTGGACAGTTTCTCTATGGCTACACCTTC.

This sequence joins TRBV19 and TRBJ1-6, with 8 bases matching TRBD1. Germline V gene data show CDR1 as LNHDA and CDR2 as SQIVND (reference sequence). V dropped 1 base and J dropped 9; count of bases not matched to a gene: 8. The CDR3 covers 16 residues. The CDR3 reads CASSIALTGVASPLHF. The CDR3, as DNA: TGTGCCAGTAGTATAGCCTTGACAGGGGTGGCTTCACCCCTCCACTTT.

This rearrangement joins TRBV6-5 to TRBJ2-3, with TRBD2 identical over 8 bases. This CDR3 region has 14 residues. V was pared by 2 bases and J by 5 bases, with 3 bases of the junction left unmatched. Germline V gene data show CDR1 as MNHEY and CDR2 as SVGAGI. Here the CDR3 DNA reads TGTGCCAGCAGTTACGGGCGGGGGGAAGATACGCAGTATTTT. Protein: CASSYGRGEDTQYF.

The chain is built from TRBV5-6 and TRBJ2-1, with D unclear. Trimming stripped 1 base from V and 7 bases from J, with 9 bases between. The CDR3 runs 13 residues. Germline V gene data show CDR1 as SGHDT and CDR2 as YYEEEE. CDR3 nucleotides: TGTGCCAGCAGCTTGCTCCCTAGGAATGAGCAGTTCTTC. This sequence encodes CASSLLPRNEQFF.

The chain employs TRBV6-1 and TRBJ2-7; D might be TRBD2 (6 bases). V dropped 6 bases and J dropped 2 bases, with 17 bases sitting between them. CDR1 and CDR2 from the germline V gene are MNHNS and SASEGT. CDR3 size: 15 residues. CDR3 in amino acids: CASSVVEGITYEQYF. CDR3 nucleotide sequence: TGTGCCAGCAGCGTCGTGGAGGGAATAACCTACGAGCAGTACTTC.

The chain employs TRBV21-1 and TRBJ1-1; TRBD1 is taken as the D call from the table, unchecked against the DNA. TRBV21-1 is deemed a pseudogene. The CDR3 spans 16 residues. The CDR3 reads CASSKRRGHLNTEAFF. CDR3 in DNA: TGTGCCAGCAGCAAAAGGCGCGGACACCTGAACACTGAAGCTTTCTTT.

V gene TRBV10-3 combines with J gene TRBJ2-5; 7 nucleotides line up with TRBD1. Trimming at V came to 10 bases and at J to 2 bases, leaving 10 bases not matched to a gene. Germline lookup yields CDR1 ENHRY and CDR2 SYGVKD. The CDR3 spans 14 residues. CDR3 amino acids: CATGDSPVQETQYF. The CDR3 nucleotides read TGTGCCACCGGGGACAGTCCGGTGCAAGAGACCCAGTACTTC.

The J gene is TRBJ2-3, the V gene TRBV6-6, with D possibly being TRBD2 (6 bases). The CDR3 contains 15 residues. Germline assignment: CDR1 MNHNY and CDR2 SVGAGI (reference sequence). Trimming shortened V by 7 bases and J by 0 bases, and 14 bases separated the two germline ends. In DNA form, the CDR3 reads TGTGCCAGCAAACGGGACTCGACTAGCACAGATACGCAGTATTTT. Its translation is CASKRDSTSTDTQYF.

The chain recombines TRBV10-1 with TRBJ2-7, with D possibly being TRBD1 (6 bases). With 9 bases removed from V and 6 bases from J, the gap between germline ends came to 18 bases. CDR3 size: 13 residues. Germline loops: CDR1 WNHNN, CDR2 SYGVQD (reference sequence). In nucleotides, the CDR3 is TGCGCCAGGGAGCCGGACAGCTCCGGCGAGCAGTACTTC. It is translated as CAREPDSSGEQYF.

The CDR3 spells CASSYGHYNSPLHF. CDR3 DNA: TGTGCCAGCAGCTACGGACATTATAATTCACCCCTCCACTTT. The chain is built from TRBV11-2 and TRBJ1-6, with a possible D match to TRBD1 (5 bases). Trimming stripped 4 bases from V and 4 bases from J, with 8 bases between. Per the germline V gene, CDR1 is SGHAT and CDR2 is FQNNGV. The CDR3 loop spans 14 amino acids. Full variable domain (outside the CDR3, taken from reference TRBV11-2 and TRBJ1-6): EAGVAQSPRYKIIEKRQSVAFWCNPISGHATLYWYQQILGQGPKLLIQFQNNGVVDDSQLPKDRFSAERLKGVDSTLKIQPAKLEDSAVYLCASSYGHYNSPLHFGNGTRLTVT.

V gene TRBV6-1 combines with J gene TRBJ1-2; TRBD1 aligns across 7 bases. The CDR3 is 15 amino acids. V lost 3 bases, J lost 5 bases, and 9 bases stayed unmatched. CDR1 and CDR2 from the germline V gene are MNHNS and SASEGT. The CDR3 bases are TGTGCCAGCAGTGACTTGACAGGGAGGTTTTATGGCTACACCTTC. Amino acids: CASSDLTGRFYGYTF.

The V call is TRBV19, the J call TRBJ2-5; 8 bases are shared with TRBD1. Looked up from germline, CDR1 is LNHDA and CDR2 is SQIVND (reference sequence). CDR3 length: 14 residues. The V and J ends lost 5 bases and 5 bases, in that order; junction bases with no gene match: 7. The CDR3 nucleotides read TGTGCCAGTAGTTTTTCAGGGGGCGCGGAGACCCAGTACTTC. Its protein is CASSFSGGAETQYF.

This chain uses TRBV27 with TRBJ2-2; D gene ambiguous. Germline V gene data show CDR1 as MNHEY and CDR2 as SMNVEV (reference sequence). This CDR3 has 13 amino acids. Trimming took off 5 bases at V and 3 bases at J, with 7 bases between the two ends. CDR3 amino acids: CASSLTDTGELFF. The CDR3 coding sequence is TGTGCCAGCAGTCTAACAGACACCGGGGAGCTGTTTTTT.

V usage is TRBV7-9 and J usage is TRBJ2-1, with 11 bases identical to TRBD2. This CDR3 is 16 amino acids long. Germline V gene data show CDR1 as SEHNR and CDR2 as FQNEAQ (reference sequence). V shed 5 bases, J shed 4 bases, and the junction held 7 bases outside the gene matches. The CDR3 coding sequence is TGTGCCAGCAGCGTCGCACTAGCGGGGGCTTACAATGAGCAGTTCTTC. It is translated as CASSVALAGAYNEQFF.

V and J are TRBV9 and TRBJ1-1, with D maybe TRBD1 (5 bases). V lost 2 bases to trimming and J lost 4 bases, with 9 bases between them. Germline CDR1 SGDLS, CDR2 YYNGEE. The CDR3 has 13 residues. CDR3 amino acids: CASSVQGRTEAFF. As DNA, the CDR3 is TGTGCCAGCAGCGTTCAGGGTCGCACTGAAGCTTTCTTT.

The rearrangement links TRBV6-5 to TRBJ1-2; 9 bases match TRBD1. The CDR3 runs 15 residues. Germline values: CDR1 MNHEY, CDR2 SVGAGI. J was trimmed by 4 bases and V by 2 bases; bases with no gene match: 5. CDR3 residues: CASSYQQGAGYGYTF. In nucleotides, the CDR3 is TGTGCCAGCAGTTACCAACAGGGGGCGGGCTATGGCTACACCTTC.

The CDR3 is CSARRGQADTQYF. CDR3 sequence (DNA): TGCAGCGCGCGGAGGGGGCAGGCAGATACGCAGTATTTT. V gene TRBV29-1 combines with J gene TRBJ2-3, with a weak D call TRBD1 (7 bases). The CDR3 is 13 amino acids. The ends were cut back, 7 bases at V and 4 bases at J, with 15 bases in the middle. Germline CDR1 and CDR2: SQVTM and ANQGSEA.

The rearrangement joins TRBV4-1 to TRBJ1-2; TRBD1 matches 7 bases. V gave up 1 base and J gave up 1 base; unmatched junction bases: 9. Per the germline V gene, CDR1 is MGHRA and CDR2 is YSYEKL. The CDR3 contains 17 residues. The CDR3 is CASSQGGGDSLNYGYTF. Here the CDR3 DNA reads TGCGCCAGCAGCCAAGGGGGTGGGGACAGTCTTAACTATGGCTACACCTTC.

The chain uses TRBV19 and TRBJ2-6; possibly TRBD1 for D (5 bases). V lost 3 bases to trimming and J lost 1 base, with 10 bases between them. The CDR3 length is 16 residues. Germline loops: CDR1 LNHDA, CDR2 SQIVND (reference sequence). CDR3 sequence reads: CASSIQGSSGANVLTF. DNA for the CDR3: TGTGCCAGTAGTATCCAGGGTAGTTCTGGGGCCAACGTCCTGACTTTC.

This chain connects TRBV6-5 to TRBJ1-5, with TRBD1 matching 10 bases. The CDR3 has 14 residues. In germline, CDR1 is MNHEY, CDR2 SVGAGI. V shed 5 bases, J shed 7 bases, and the junction held 5 bases outside the gene matches. The DNA of the CDR3 is TGTGCCAGCAGTGGGGGACAGGGGCGGCAGCCCCAGCATTTT. Translated: CASSGGQGRQPQHF.

The V gene is TRBV5-4, the J gene TRBJ1-2; 9 nucleotides agree with TRBD1. Germline V gene sequence: CDR1 SGHNT, CDR2 YYREEE (reference sequence). Trimming removed 1 base from V and 3 bases from J; junction bases left unmatched: 1. The CDR3 consists of 14 residues. This chain's CDR3 is CASSLWDRDYGYTF. The CDR3 coding sequence is TGTGCCAGCAGCTTGTGGGACAGGGACTATGGCTACACCTTC.

The CDR3 protein is CASSLGDRDPETQYF. Written as DNA, the CDR3 is TGCGCCAGCAGCTTAGGGGACAGGGATCCTGAGACCCAGTACTTC. This rearrangement joins TRBV5-1 to TRBJ2-5; 9 bases line up with TRBD1. Per germline, CDR1 SGHRS and CDR2 YFSETQ. V lost 2 bases, J lost 5 bases, and 7 bases stayed unmatched. The length of the CDR3 is 15 residues.

V gene TRBV6-4 combines with J gene TRBJ2-7; a possible D gene is TRBD2 (7 bases). This CDR3 is built from 15 residues. Germline values: CDR1 MRHNA, CDR2 SNTAGT. V dropped 2 bases and J dropped 7 bases, with 18 bases sitting between them. CDR3 amino acids: CASSDPGGAVEEQYF. As DNA, the CDR3 is TGTGCCAGCAGTGACCCGGGGGGCGCGGTGGAAGAGCAGTACTTC.

The gene calls are TRBV28 and TRBJ2-7; 7 positions agree with TRBD1. CDR3 length: 14 amino acids. Per germline, CDR1 MDHEN and CDR2 SYDVKM. V shed 5 bases, J shed 1 base, and the junction held 5 bases outside the gene matches. The chain's CDR3 is CASSTGAFSYEQYF. The CDR3 bases are TGTGCCAGCAGTACAGGGGCCTTTTCCTACGAGCAGTACTTC.

The chain employs TRBV5-1 and TRBJ2-3; 7 bases agree with TRBD2. CDR1 SGHRS and CDR2 YFSETQ come from the germline V gene. V gave up 4 bases and J gave up 0 bases; unmatched junction bases: 8. CDR3 size: 16 residues. The DNA for the CDR3 is TGCGCCAGCAGCCAGTGGGCGGGAGAGAGCACAGATACGCAGTATTTT. It is translated as CASSQWAGESTDTQYF.

The chain is built from TRBV4-1 and TRBJ1-1; D is unresolved. V shed 1 base and J shed 4 bases, with 7 bases lying between them. This CDR3 is 13 amino acids long. Looked up from germline, CDR1 is MGHRA and CDR2 is YSYEKL. The CDR3 sequence: CASSQAISTEAFF. The CDR3 coding sequence is TGCGCCAGCAGCCAAGCTATTAGCACTGAAGCTTTCTTT.

This clone was detected once. The rearrangement uses TRBV29-1 and TRBJ1-1; 8 bases agree with TRBD1. The length of the CDR3 is 12 residues. V lost 8 bases and J lost 4; bases outside the gene matches: 6. The germline V gene has CDR1 SQVTM and CDR2 ANQGSEA. CDR3 loop: CSLRQGSTEAFF. The CDR3 region has the DNA TGCAGCTTAAGACAGGGGAGCACTGAAGCTTTCTTT.

This chain joins TRBV6-5 and TRBJ2-4, with D possibly being TRBD1 (5 bases). The CDR3 is made up of 13 amino acids. Trimming cost V 5 bases and J 6 bases, with 11 bases left between them. Germline assignment: CDR1 MNHEY and CDR2 SVGAGI. In DNA, the CDR3 is TGTGCCAGCAGTGCAGGACAACTAAACATTCAGTACTTC. It yields the protein CASSAGQLNIQYF.

This clone was seen only once. The chain is built from TRBV5-1 and TRBJ2-2; 8 positions match TRBD2. Germline CDR1 SGHRS, CDR2 YFSETQ. CDR3 size: 16 residues. J was trimmed by 4 bases and V by 0 bases; bases with no gene match: 5. The CDR3 spells CASSLGSGGATGELFF. The CDR3 DNA reads TGCGCCAGCAGCTTGGGCAGCGGGGGCGCCACCGGGGAGCTGTTTTTT.